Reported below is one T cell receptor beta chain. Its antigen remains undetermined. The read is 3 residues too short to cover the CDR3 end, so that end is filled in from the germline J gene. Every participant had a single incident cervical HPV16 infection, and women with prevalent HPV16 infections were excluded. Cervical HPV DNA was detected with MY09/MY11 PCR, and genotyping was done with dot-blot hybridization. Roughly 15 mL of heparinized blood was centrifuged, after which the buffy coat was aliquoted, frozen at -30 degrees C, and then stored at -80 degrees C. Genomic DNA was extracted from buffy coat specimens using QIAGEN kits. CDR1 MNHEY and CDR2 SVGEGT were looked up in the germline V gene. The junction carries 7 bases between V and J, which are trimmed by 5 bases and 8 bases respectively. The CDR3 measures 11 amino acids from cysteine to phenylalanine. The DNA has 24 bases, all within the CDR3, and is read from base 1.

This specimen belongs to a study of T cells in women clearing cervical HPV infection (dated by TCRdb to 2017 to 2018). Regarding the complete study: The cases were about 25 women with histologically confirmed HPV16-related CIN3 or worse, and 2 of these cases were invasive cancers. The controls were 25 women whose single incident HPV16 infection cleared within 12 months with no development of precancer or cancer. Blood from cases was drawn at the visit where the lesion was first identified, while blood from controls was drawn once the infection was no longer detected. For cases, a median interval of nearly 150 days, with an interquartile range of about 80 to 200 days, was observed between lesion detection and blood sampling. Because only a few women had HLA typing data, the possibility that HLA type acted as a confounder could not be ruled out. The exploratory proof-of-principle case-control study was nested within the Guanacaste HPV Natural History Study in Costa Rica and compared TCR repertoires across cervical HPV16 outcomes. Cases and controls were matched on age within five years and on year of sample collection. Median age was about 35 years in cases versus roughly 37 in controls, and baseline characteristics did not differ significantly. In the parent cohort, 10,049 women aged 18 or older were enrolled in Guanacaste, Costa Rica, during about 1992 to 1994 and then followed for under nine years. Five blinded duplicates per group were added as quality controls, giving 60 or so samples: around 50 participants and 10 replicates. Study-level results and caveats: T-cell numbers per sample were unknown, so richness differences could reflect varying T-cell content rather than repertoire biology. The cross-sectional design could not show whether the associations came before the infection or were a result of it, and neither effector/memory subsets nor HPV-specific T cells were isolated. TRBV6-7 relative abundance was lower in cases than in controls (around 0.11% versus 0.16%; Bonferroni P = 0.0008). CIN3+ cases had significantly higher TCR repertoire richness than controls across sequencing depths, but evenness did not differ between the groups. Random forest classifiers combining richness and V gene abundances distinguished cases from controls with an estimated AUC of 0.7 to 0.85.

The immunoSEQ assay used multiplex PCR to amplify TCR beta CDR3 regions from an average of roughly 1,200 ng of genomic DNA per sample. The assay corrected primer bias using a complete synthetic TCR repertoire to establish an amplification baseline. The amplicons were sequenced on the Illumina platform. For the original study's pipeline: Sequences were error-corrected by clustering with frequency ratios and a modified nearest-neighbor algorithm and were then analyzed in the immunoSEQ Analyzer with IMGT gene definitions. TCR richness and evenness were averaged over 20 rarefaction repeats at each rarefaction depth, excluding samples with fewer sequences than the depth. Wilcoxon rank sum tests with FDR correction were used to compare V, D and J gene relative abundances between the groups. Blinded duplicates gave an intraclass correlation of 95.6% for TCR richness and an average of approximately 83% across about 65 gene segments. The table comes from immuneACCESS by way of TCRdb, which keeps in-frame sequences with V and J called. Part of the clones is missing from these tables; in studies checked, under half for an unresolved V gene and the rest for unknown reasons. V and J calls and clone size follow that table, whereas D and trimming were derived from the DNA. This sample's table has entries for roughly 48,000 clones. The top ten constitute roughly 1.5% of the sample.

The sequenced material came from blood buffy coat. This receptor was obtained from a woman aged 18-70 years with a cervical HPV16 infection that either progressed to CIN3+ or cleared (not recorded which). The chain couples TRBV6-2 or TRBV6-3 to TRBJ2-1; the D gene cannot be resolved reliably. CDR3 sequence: CASSPKYEQFF. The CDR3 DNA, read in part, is TGTGCCAGCAGTCCTAAGTATGAG.